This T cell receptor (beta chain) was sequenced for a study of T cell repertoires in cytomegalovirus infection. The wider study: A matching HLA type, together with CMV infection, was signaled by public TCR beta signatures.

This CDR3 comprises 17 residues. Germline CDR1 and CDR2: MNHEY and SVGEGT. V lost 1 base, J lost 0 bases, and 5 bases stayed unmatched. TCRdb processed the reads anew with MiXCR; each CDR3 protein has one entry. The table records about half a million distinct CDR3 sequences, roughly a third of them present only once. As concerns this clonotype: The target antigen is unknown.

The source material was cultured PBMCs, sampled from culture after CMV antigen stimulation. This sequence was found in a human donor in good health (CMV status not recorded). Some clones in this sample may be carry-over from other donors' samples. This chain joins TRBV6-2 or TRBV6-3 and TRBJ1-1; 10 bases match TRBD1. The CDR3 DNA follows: TGTGCCAGCAGTTACTTTGGGACAGGGGCCCTGAACACTGAAGCTTTCTTT. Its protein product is CASSYFGTGALNTEAFF.